The 23 T cell receptor beta chains listed next were all sequenced from one sample in a study of technical replicates of blood from a handful of donors. The method was immunoSEQ multiplex PCR; TCRdb's version includes in-frame clones alone and lacks a portion of them. The profile shows tens of thousands of clones, nearly 99% of them singletons. Sequenced: T cells isolated from PBMCs. These receptors all come from a human donor in good health.

CDR3 sequence (DNA): TGTGCCACCAGCAGGGGGTTGGCGGGTGAGTATCAGCCCCAGCATTTT. Residues: CATSRGLAGEYQPQHF. The J gene is TRBJ1-5, the V gene TRBV15; D gene ambiguous. Trimming pared 3 bases from V and 5 bases from J, leaving 17 bases between. Germline V lookup: CDR1 LNHNV, CDR2 YYDKDF (reference sequence). The CDR3 extends over 16 amino acids.

On this clone: The junction and the germline gene differ at one end; a read error may be behind it. The genes are TRBV6-6 and TRBJ1-5; 7 bases map to TRBD1. The CDR3 extends over 14 amino acids. Germline CDR1 MNHNY, CDR2 SVGAGI (reference sequence). CDR3 residues: CASSYTSPGQRVDF. The CDR3 DNA reads as TGTGCCAGCAGTTACACCTCACCGGGACAGCGGGTAGATTTT.

The CDR3: CAITEASSGNTIYF. The CDR3 DNA follows: TGTGCCATCACGGAGGCCTCCTCTGGAAACACCATATATTTT. This chain joins TRBV10-3 and TRBJ1-3; D ambiguous. Trimming left V 7 bases short and J 0 bases short, with 10 bases between. Germline-derived CDR1 and CDR2 are ENHRY and SYGVKD. The CDR3 loop spans 14 amino acids.

V gene TRBV6-6 combines with J gene TRBJ2-1, with D possibly TRBD2 on 6 matching bases. Germline V CDR1 and CDR2: MNHNY, SVGAGI (reference sequence). CDR3 length: 13 amino acids. The germline V and J ends were trimmed by 7 bases and 10 bases, with 17 bases remaining between them. The CDR3 bases are TGTGCCAGCACCGAGATAGCGGACCAAGAGCAGTTCTTC. This codes for CASTEIADQEQFF.

This clone was picked up one time. V usage is TRBV11-2 and J usage is TRBJ1-4; no clear D. V was cut by 4 bases and J by 12 bases, with 12 bases left in between. CDR1 is SGHAT and CDR2 is FQNNGV in the germline V gene. There are 12 residues in the CDR3. DNA of the CDR3: TGTGCCAGCAGCTCCATACAGTGGGAACTGTTTTTT. Its translation: CASSSIQWELFF.

The rearrangement links TRBV13 to TRBJ2-2; TRBD2 is a possible D gene (6 bases). The germline V gene encodes CDR1 PRHDT and CDR2 FYEKMQ (reference sequence). This CDR3 contains 16 residues. V was shortened by 5 bases and J by 6 bases, with 19 bases between the two germline ends. The CDR3 nucleotides read TGTGCCAGCAGCCCGAGGGGCGGGATGGTTGCCGGGGAGCTGTTTTTT. Residues: CASSPRGGMVAGELFF.

CDR3 coding DNA: TGCGCCAGCACTATATATGGGGCTAGCGGCACAGATACGCAGTATTTT. It translates to CASTIYGASGTDTQYF. The V gene is TRBV4-1, the J gene TRBJ2-3, with D tentatively TRBD2 (6 bases). Trimming left V 7 bases short and J 1 base short, with 18 bases between. The germline CDR1 and CDR2 sequences are MGHRA and YSYEKL. The CDR3 sequence is 16 residues long.

The sample holds one count of this clone. The chain is built from TRBV5-1 and TRBJ2-5; D is uncertain. Germline values: CDR1 SGHRS, CDR2 YFSETQ. V shed 0 bases and J shed 3 bases, with 6 bases lying between them. CDR3 size: 13 residues. For the CDR3, the DNA is TGCGCCAGCAGCTTGGGGGCTGAAGAGACCCAGTACTTC. This gives the protein CASSLGAEETQYF.

CDR3 amino acids: CASSRSPVRGSYNEQFF. The CDR3 DNA sequence: TGCGCCAGCAGCCGAAGCCCTGTACGGGGCTCCTACAATGAGCAGTTCTTC. V gene TRBV4-3 combines with J gene TRBJ2-1, with a possible D match to TRBD2 (5 bases). Germline V CDR1 and CDR2: LGHNA, YSLEER. The germline V and J ends were trimmed by 4 bases and 0 bases, with 16 bases remaining between them. The CDR3 loop spans 17 amino acids.

The rearrangement uses TRBV27 and TRBJ1-5, with a possible D match to TRBD1 (6 bases). Germline V CDR1 and CDR2: MNHEY, SMNVEV (reference sequence). This CDR3 has 13 amino acids. Trimming left V 11 bases short and J 6 bases short, with 17 bases between. The CDR3 sequence is CAAGNGQLQPQHF. In DNA form, the CDR3 reads TGTGCCGCAGGAAACGGACAGCTTCAGCCCCAGCATTTT.

V usage is TRBV11-3 and J usage is TRBJ2-5; 8 positions match TRBD1. The J segment lost 3 bases and the V segment lost 2 bases, leaving 5 bases of the junction unmatched. This CDR3 spans 15 amino acids. Germline assignment: CDR1 SGHNT and CDR2 YENEEA. CDR3 region: CASSLQGAVEETQYF. In nucleotides, the CDR3 is TGTGCCAGCAGCTTACAGGGGGCGGTCGAAGAGACCCAGTACTTC.

The chain joins TRBV11-3 to TRBJ1-2; no clear D. The CDR3 is 12 residues long. Trimming shortened V by 5 bases and J by 7 bases, and 11 bases separated the two germline ends. Germline V gene sequence: CDR1 SGHNT, CDR2 YENEEA. The CDR3 nucleotides are TGTGCCAGCAGCCAAAGTGGGCTTGGCTACACCTTC. Residues: CASSQSGLGYTF.

This rearrangement joins TRBV30 to TRBJ1-4, with D maybe TRBD1 (6 bases). The V and J ends lost 0 bases and 8 bases respectively, with 10 bases between them. The CDR3 has 13 residues. CDR1 GTSNPN and CDR2 SVGIG come from the germline V gene (reference sequence). The CDR3 nucleotides read TGTGCCTGGAGTGTCTATACAGGGGAAAAACTGTTTTTT. Its translation: CAWSVYTGEKLFF.

The chain uses TRBV7-2 and TRBJ2-1; 7 bases are shared with TRBD1. The junction had 19 bases not matched to a gene; V was cut back by 6 bases and J by 11 bases. The germline V gene has CDR1 SGHTA and CDR2 FQGNSA. The CDR3 has 16 amino acids. CDR3 region: CASRQNDLPTGEQQFF. In DNA, the CDR3 is TGTGCCAGCAGACAGAACGACCTCCCAACAGGGGAACAGCAGTTCTTC.

This clone is a singleton in its sample. This chain connects TRBV7-8 to TRBJ2-5, with 8 bases lining up with TRBD1. The CDR3 is made up of 14 amino acids. Trimming took 5 bases from V and 2 from J; bases not matched to a gene: 4. CDR1 and CDR2 from the germline V gene are SGHVS and FQNEAQ. The chain's CDR3 is CASSARDRQETQYF. DNA for the CDR3: TGTGCCAGCAGCGCCCGGGACAGGCAAGAGACCCAGTACTTC.

The rearrangement uses TRBV11-3 and TRBJ2-5; weak D call: TRBD2 (6 bases). The V end lost 3 bases, the J end lost 5 bases, and 10 bases lay between the germline ends. Germline loops: CDR1 SGHNT, CDR2 YENEEA. The CDR3 contains 13 residues. Here the CDR3 reads CASSFSGEETQYF. The CDR3 nucleotides are TGTGCCAGCAGCTTTAGCGGAGAGGAGACCCAGTACTTC.

The V gene is TRBV9, the J gene TRBJ2-7; possible D gene TRBD2, 6 bases. CDR3 length equals 13 residues. Trimming removed 4 bases at V and 3 bases at J, with 11 bases between. Germline CDR1 reads SGDLS; CDR2 reads YYNGEE. The CDR3 DNA follows: TGTGCCAGCAGCCCGGGACTCAACTACGAGCAGTACTTC. Translating gives CASSPGLNYEQYF.

The rearrangement links TRBV5-1 to TRBJ2-1; D call uncertain. This CDR3 spans 15 amino acids. In germline, CDR1 is SGHRS, CDR2 YFSETQ. Trimming cost V 2 bases and J 6 bases, with 15 bases left between them. CDR3 coding DNA: TGCGCCAGCAGCTTTTTAGGCCAGCGAGCCAATGAGCAGTTCTTC. It encodes CASSFLGQRANEQFF. The full variable domain, completed using reference TRBV5-1 and TRBJ2-1, is KAGVTQTPRYLIKTRGQQVTLSCSPISGHRSVSWYQQTPGQGLQFLFEYFSETQRNKGNFPGRFSGRQFSNSRSEMNVSTLELGDSALYLCASSFLGQRANEQFFGPGTRLTVL.

This chain links TRBV29-1 with TRBJ2-2; TRBD2 matches at 12 bases. Losses at the gene ends were 7 bases for V and 4 bases for J; bases not matched to a gene: 4. CDR3 length equals 14 residues. From germline, CDR1 is SQVTM and CDR2 ANQGSEA. CDR3 bases: TGCAGCGGCCGACTAGCGGGAGCCACCGGGGAGCTGTTTTTT. Translated: CSGRLAGATGELFF.

V usage is TRBV4-2 and J usage is TRBJ2-3, with D perhaps TRBD1 (6 bases). Germline CDR1 reads LGHNA; CDR2 reads YNFKEQ. The V gene lost 1 base and the J gene lost 3 bases, with 8 bases spanning the gap. The CDR3 totals 14 residues. DNA of the CDR3: TGTGCCAGCAGCCAAGGGGGACAAACAGATACGCAGTATTTT. Translated, it gives CASSQGGQTDTQYF.

The gene calls are TRBV11-2 and TRBJ1-5, with a possible D match to TRBD1 (6 bases). This CDR3 region has 14 residues. Germline V gives CDR1 SGHAT, CDR2 FQNNGV. Trimming shortened V by 5 bases and J by 4 bases, and 12 bases separated the two germline ends. CDR3 amino acids: CASSPPGVNQPQHF. CDR3 bases: TGTGCCAGCAGCCCCCCAGGGGTAAATCAGCCCCAGCATTTT.

The J gene is TRBJ2-7, the V gene TRBV5-1; TRBD1 agrees at 7 bases. After removal of 5 bases from V and 2 bases from J, the junction contained 4 bases not matched to a gene. The CDR3 runs 13 residues. Looked up from germline, CDR1 is SGHRS and CDR2 is YFSETQ. CDR3 DNA sequence: TGCGCCAGCAGTGAAGGGACAGCCTACGAGCAGTACTTC. This gives the protein CASSEGTAYEQYF.

V gene TRBV5-1 combines with J gene TRBJ2-5; possible D gene TRBD1, 6 bases. This CDR3 is built from 13 residues. The ends were cut back, 3 bases at V and 3 bases at J, with 9 bases in the middle. Germline V gene sequence: CDR1 SGHRS, CDR2 YFSETQ. The CDR3 DNA reads as TGCGCCAGCAGCTGGGACACTGAAGAGACCCAGTACTTC. Protein: CASSWDTEETQYF. The variable domain in full, with the rest retrieved from reference TRBV5-1 and TRBJ2-5, is KAGVTQTPRYLIKTRGQQVTLSCSPISGHRSVSWYQQTPGQGLQFLFEYFSETQRNKGNFPGRFSGRQFSNSRSEMNVSTLELGDSALYLCASSWDTEETQYFGPGTRLLVL.